One T cell receptor (beta chain) is described in this entry. No antigen is known for it. The data originate from a study of OX40 agonist ivuxolimab in advanced cancers. The study's findings and limits: In the expanded peripheral T cells, antigen specificity was never determined.

The CDR3 extends over 16 amino acids. Trimming took 0 bases from V and 7 from J; bases not matched to a gene: 9. Per germline, CDR1 SGHNT and CDR2 YYREEE (reference sequence). Sequencing was performed with immunoSEQ multiplex PCR; in TCRdb, only in-frame clones are kept and a portion is missing. The table records roughly 61,000 clones, roughly four fifths of them present only once. The sequence was obtained from an adult with an advanced solid tumor such as melanoma, head and neck, liver or kidney cancer. The V gene is TRBV5-4, the J gene TRBJ2-1; 8 nucleotides match TRBD1. Sequencing used CD4+ or CD8+ T cells sorted from blood, obtained in a trial of the OX40 agonist ivuxolimab. For the CDR3, the DNA is TGTGCCAGCAGCTTGGAGGCCGGACAGGGTCTTAATGAGCAGTTCTTC. Translation: CASSLEAGQGLNEQFF.